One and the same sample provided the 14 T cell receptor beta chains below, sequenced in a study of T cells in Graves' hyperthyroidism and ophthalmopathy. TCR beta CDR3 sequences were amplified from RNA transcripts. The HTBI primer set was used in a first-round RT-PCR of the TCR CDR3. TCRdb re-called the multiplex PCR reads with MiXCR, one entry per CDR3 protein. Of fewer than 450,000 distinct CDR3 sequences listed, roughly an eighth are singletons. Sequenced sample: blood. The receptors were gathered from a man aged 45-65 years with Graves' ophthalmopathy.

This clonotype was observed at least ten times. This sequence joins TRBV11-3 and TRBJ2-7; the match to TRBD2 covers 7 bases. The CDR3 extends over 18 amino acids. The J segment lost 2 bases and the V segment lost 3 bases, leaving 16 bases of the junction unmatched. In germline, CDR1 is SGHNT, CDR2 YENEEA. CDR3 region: CASSFGGGPGTGPYEQYF. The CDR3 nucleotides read TGTGCCAGCAGCTTTGGGGGAGGGCCGGGAACGGGCCCCTACGAGCAGTACTTC. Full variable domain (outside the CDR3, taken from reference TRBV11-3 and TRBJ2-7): EAGVVQSPRYKIIEKKQPVAFWCNPISGHNTLYWYLQNLGQGPELLIRYENEEAVDDSQLPKDRFSAERLKGVDSTLKIQPAELGDSAVYLCASSFGGGPGTGPYEQYFGPGTRLTVT.

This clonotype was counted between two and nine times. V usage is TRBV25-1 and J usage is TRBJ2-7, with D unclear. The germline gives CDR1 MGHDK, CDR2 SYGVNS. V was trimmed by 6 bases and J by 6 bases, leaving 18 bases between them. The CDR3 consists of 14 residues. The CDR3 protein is CASRFGEGSGEQYF. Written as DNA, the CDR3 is TGTGCCAGCAGATTTGGTGAAGGGTCGGGCGAGCAGTACTTC.

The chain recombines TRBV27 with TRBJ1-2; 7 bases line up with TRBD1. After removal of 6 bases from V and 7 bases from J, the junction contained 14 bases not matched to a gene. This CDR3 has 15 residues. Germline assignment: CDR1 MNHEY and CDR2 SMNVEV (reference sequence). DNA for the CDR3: TGTGCCAGCAGCTACGACAGGGAGTTGTCTGGTGGCTACACCTTC. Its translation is CASSYDRELSGGYTF.

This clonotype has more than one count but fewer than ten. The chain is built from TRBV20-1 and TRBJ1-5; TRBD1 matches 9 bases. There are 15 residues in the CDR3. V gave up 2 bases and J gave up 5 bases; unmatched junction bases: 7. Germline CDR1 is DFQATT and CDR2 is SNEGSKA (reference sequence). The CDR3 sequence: CSARSFTGGYQPQHF. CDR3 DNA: TGCAGTGCTAGAAGTTTCACAGGGGGCTATCAGCCCCAGCATTTT.

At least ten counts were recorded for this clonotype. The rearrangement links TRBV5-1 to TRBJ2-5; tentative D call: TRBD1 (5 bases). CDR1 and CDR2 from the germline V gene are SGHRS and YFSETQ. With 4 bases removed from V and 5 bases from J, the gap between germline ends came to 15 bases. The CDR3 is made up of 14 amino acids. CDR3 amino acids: CASSASRQSETQYF. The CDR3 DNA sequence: TGCGCCAGCAGCGCGTCGAGACAGTCGGAGACCCAGTACTTC.

This CDR3 reads CASSYGTVNTEAFF. The CDR3 region has the DNA TGTGCCAGCAGTTACGGGACAGTTAACACTGAAGCTTTCTTT. The chain links TRBV6-5 to TRBJ1-1; 7 positions match TRBD1. Germline V lookup: CDR1 MNHEY, CDR2 SVGAGI. The CDR3 length is 14 residues. With V trimmed by 2 bases and J by 2 bases, 2 bases remained unmatched.

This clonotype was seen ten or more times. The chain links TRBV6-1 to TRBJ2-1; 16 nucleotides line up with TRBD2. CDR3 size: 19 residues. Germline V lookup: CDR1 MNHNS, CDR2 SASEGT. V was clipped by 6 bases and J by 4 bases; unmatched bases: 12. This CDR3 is CASRNTEGLAGGGYNEQFF. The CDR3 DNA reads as TGTGCCAGCAGAAACACAGAGGGACTAGCGGGAGGGGGTTACAATGAGCAGTTCTTC.

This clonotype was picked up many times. CDR3 nucleotide sequence: TGTGCCAGCAGCTTAGTCACAGGGGTCCCCTTCCAAGAGACCCAGTACTTC. Translated, it gives CASSLVTGVPFQETQYF. The rearrangement uses TRBV11-2 and TRBJ2-5, with 7 bases fitting TRBD1. This CDR3 has 17 residues. V gave up 1 base and J gave up 1 base; unmatched junction bases: 9. Germline V gene sequence: CDR1 SGHAT, CDR2 FQNNGV.

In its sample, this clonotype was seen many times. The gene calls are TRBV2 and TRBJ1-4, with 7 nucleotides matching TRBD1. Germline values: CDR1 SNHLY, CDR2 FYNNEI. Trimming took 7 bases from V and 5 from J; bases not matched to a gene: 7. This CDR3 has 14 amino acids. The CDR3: CASKGDSLNEKLFF. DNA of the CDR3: TGTGCCAGCAAAGGGGACAGCCTCAATGAAAAACTGTTTTTT. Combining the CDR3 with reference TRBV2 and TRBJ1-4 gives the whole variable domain EPEVTQTPSHQVTQMGQEVILRCVPISNHLYFYWYRQILGQKVEFLVSFYNNEISEKSEIFDDQFSVERPDGSNFTLKIRSTKLEDSAMYFCASKGDSLNEKLFFGSGTQLSVL.

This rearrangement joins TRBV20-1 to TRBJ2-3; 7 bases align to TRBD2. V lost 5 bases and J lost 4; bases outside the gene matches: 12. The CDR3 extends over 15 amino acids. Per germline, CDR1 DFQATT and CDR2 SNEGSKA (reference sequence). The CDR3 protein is CSAGGSRGGSDTQYF. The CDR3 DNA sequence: TGCAGTGCTGGGGGTTCACGCGGGGGTTCAGATACGCAGTATTTT.

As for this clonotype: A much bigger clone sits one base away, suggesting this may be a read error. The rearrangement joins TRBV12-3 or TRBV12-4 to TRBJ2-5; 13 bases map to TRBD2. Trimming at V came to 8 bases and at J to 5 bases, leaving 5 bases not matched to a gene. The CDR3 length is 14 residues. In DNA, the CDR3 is TGTGCCAGCGGACTAGCGGGAGAGCAGGAGACCCAGTACTTC. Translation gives CASGLAGEQETQYF.

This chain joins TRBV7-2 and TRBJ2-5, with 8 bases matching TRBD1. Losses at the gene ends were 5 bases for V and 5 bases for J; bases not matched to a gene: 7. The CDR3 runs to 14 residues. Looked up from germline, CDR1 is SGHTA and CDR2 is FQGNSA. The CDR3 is CASSGGQAGETQYF. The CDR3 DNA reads TGTGCCAGCAGCGGGGGACAGGCGGGGGAGACCCAGTACTTC.

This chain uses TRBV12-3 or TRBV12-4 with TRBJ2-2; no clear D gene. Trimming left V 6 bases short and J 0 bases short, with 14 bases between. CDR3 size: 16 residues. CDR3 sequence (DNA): TGTGCCAGCAGCCTTCCTAAACTCGCGAACACCGGGGAGCTGTTTTTT. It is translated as CASSLPKLANTGELFF.

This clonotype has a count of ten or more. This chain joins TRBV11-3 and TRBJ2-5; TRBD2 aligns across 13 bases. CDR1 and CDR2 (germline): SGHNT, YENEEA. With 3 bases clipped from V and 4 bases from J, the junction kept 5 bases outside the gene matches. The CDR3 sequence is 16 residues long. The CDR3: CASSFTSGRAIETQYF. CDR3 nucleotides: TGTGCCAGCAGCTTTACTAGCGGGAGGGCCATAGAGACCCAGTACTTC. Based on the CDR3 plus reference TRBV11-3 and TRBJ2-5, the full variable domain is EAGVVQSPRYKIIEKKQPVAFWCNPISGHNTLYWYLQNLGQGPELLIRYENEEAVDDSQLPKDRFSAERLKGVDSTLKIQPAELGDSAVYLCASSFTSGRAIETQYFGPGTRLLVL.